One T cell receptor beta chain is described in this entry. This CDR3 has 15 residues. V shed 4 bases and J 2 bases; nucleotides not matched to a gene: 7. Germline assignment: CDR1 LNHDA and CDR2 SQIVND (reference sequence). The data derive from a study of control samples from healthy donors and cancer patients. Measured with immunoSEQ multiplex PCR; TCRdb has only the in-frame clones, and not every one. The profile shows around 22,000 clones, more than 70% of them singletons. This chain links TRBV19 with TRBJ2-7; 8 bases fit TRBD2. Input material: PBMCs. The TCR was taken from a man aged 60 to 69 with head and neck cancer. The CDR3 nucleotides are TGTGCCAGTAGTACAACGACTAGCGATCCCTACGAGCAGTACTTC. Translating it yields CASSTTTSDPYEQYF.